The present TCR beta chain was sequenced within a study of technical replicates of blood from several donors. The V gene lost 2 bases and the J gene lost 0 bases, with 9 bases spanning the gap. The CDR3 covers 15 residues. The germline V gene has CDR1 SGHDT and CDR2 YYEEEE. TCRdb's copy holds only in-frame clones and misses some; the assay was immunoSEQ multiplex PCR. The sample carries approximately 79,000 clones, approximately 91% recorded once. The receptor was isolated from a human donor in good health. Sequencing used T cells isolated from PBMCs. The V gene is TRBV5-6, the J gene TRBJ2-4; D is uncertain. CDR3 in amino acids: CASSFSGLAKNIQYF. The CDR3 DNA reads as TGTGCCAGCAGCTTTTCCGGGTTAGCCAAAAACATTCAGTACTTC.